The 14 T cell receptor beta chains listed next were all sequenced from one sample in a study of T cells in Graves' hyperthyroidism and ophthalmopathy. RNA transcripts provided the source from which TCR beta CDR3 regions were amplified. The study used the HTBI primer set for a first-round RT-PCR of the TCR CDR3. TCRdb independently ran MiXCR on the multiplex PCR reads; one entry per CDR3 protein. This sample has around 430,000 distinct CDR3 sequences, with more than 13% found just once. Specimen: blood. The receptors here all came from a woman aged 25 to 45 with Graves' hyperthyroidism.

The chain recombines TRBV6-9 with TRBJ2-3; 9 positions match TRBD2. Germline assignment: CDR1 MNHGY and CDR2 SVAAGI. The CDR3 is made up of 16 amino acids. After removal of 3 bases from V and 6 bases from J, the junction contained 10 bases not matched to a gene. The CDR3 sequence is CASSYQLAGAGDTQYF. As DNA, the CDR3 is TGTGCCAGCAGTTACCAATTAGCGGGAGCAGGGGATACGCAGTATTTT.

This clonotype has more than one count but fewer than ten. The CDR3 loop is CASSLATGTWSEQYF. The CDR3 DNA follows: TGCGCCAGCAGCTTGGCCACAGGAACATGGAGCGAGCAGTACTTC. The chain combines TRBV5-1 with TRBJ2-7, with D possibly TRBD1 on 5 matching bases. The CDR3 extends over 15 amino acids. Germline CDR1 SGHRS, CDR2 YFSETQ. V was clipped by 0 bases and J by 6 bases, with 16 bases between them.

The V and J genes are TRBV20-1 and TRBJ2-5; no definite D call. Germline values: CDR1 DFQATT, CDR2 SNEGSKA (reference sequence). The CDR3 sequence is 11 residues long. The germline V and J ends were trimmed by 1 base and 4 bases, with 4 bases remaining between them. CDR3: CSARGAETQYF. CDR3 nucleotide sequence: TGCAGTGCTAGAGGGGCAGAGACCCAGTACTTC.

The rearrangement joins TRBV20-1 to TRBJ1-5; weak D call: TRBD1 (5 bases). V was shortened by 5 bases and J by 0 bases, with 11 bases between the two germline ends. This CDR3 is built from 14 residues. Germline CDR1 is DFQATT and CDR2 is SNEGSKA (reference sequence). The CDR3 loop reads CSALREVSNQPQHF. DNA of the CDR3: TGCAGTGCTCTCAGGGAGGTTAGCAATCAGCCCCAGCATTTT.

This clonotype showed up many times. This chain links TRBV18 with TRBJ1-5; D unresolved. Germline V gives CDR1 KGHSH, CDR2 LQKENI. V lost 0 bases, J lost 4 bases, and 7 bases lay in between. The CDR3 is made up of 14 amino acids. The CDR3 spells CASSPPLNNQPQHF. CDR3 DNA: TGTGCCAGCTCACCACCATTGAATAATCAGCCCCAGCATTTT.

A note on this clonotype: This may be a read error: a much more frequent sequence differs by one nucleotide. The V gene is TRBV27, the J gene TRBJ2-1, with TRBD2 matching 10 bases. Germline CDR1 reads MNHEY; CDR2 reads SMNVEV (reference sequence). The CDR3 totals 16 residues. The CDR3 sequence: CASSWLAGVTYNKQFF. CDR3 coding DNA: TGTGCCAGCAGTTGGCTAGCGGGAGTTACCTACAATAAGCAGTTCTTC.

This clonotype has a handful of counts. J is TRBJ2-1 and V is TRBV27; 9 bases are shared with TRBD2. V lost 7 bases and J lost 1; bases outside the gene matches: 8. This CDR3 comprises 16 residues. CDR1 and CDR2 from the germline V gene are MNHEY and SMNVEV (reference sequence). This CDR3 is CASNRPTSGSYNEQFF. The CDR3 DNA sequence: TGTGCCAGCAACCGCCCCACTAGCGGGTCCTACAATGAGCAGTTCTTC.

The rearrangement joins TRBV28 to TRBJ2-2; the match to TRBD2 covers 8 bases. CDR3 length equals 15 residues. The germline CDR1 and CDR2 sequences are MDHEN and SYDVKM. The trim removed 6 bases at V and 13 bases at J, leaving 16 bases unmatched. CDR3 nucleotides: TGTGCCAGCAGCAAACCCAGCGGGAGAGGGGTGGGGCTGTTTTTT. This encodes CASSKPSGRGVGLFF.

The chain uses TRBV5-6 and TRBJ2-1, with 8 bases lining up with TRBD2. CDR3 size: 16 residues. Unmatched junction bases numbered 3, after V lost 1 base and J lost 0 bases. Germline values: CDR1 SGHDT, CDR2 YYEEEE. The CDR3 nucleotides are TGTGCCAGCAGCTTGTTTGGGACTAGCTCCTACAATGAGCAGTTCTTC. Protein: CASSLFGTSSYNEQFF.

This clonotype was counted ten times or more. J is TRBJ2-3 and V is TRBV27, with 7 bases matching TRBD2. After removal of 5 bases from V and 1 base from J, the junction contained 12 bases not matched to a gene. The V gene's germline CDR1 is MNHEY and CDR2 SMNVEV (reference sequence). The CDR3 length is 17 residues. The CDR3 DNA reads TGTGCCAGCAGTCCCCGGGCGGGGGATGATGGCACAGATACGCAGTATTTT. This translates into CASSPRAGDDGTDTQYF.

There are a few counts of this clonotype. V gene TRBV5-1 combines with J gene TRBJ1-5; 10 nucleotides match TRBD1. Germline V CDR1 and CDR2: SGHRS, YFSETQ. Germline trimming cut 5 bases from V and 7 bases from J; bases unmatched to any gene: 9. The CDR3 consists of 15 residues. CDR3 sequence: CASRPGTGERQPQHF. In DNA form, the CDR3 reads TGCGCCAGCAGGCCCGGGACAGGGGAAAGGCAGCCCCAGCATTTT.

This clonotype was seen a few times. The V gene is TRBV12-3 or TRBV12-4, the J gene TRBJ2-1; D gene uncertain. CDR3 size: 19 residues. Trimming took off 3 bases at V and 0 bases at J, with 21 bases between the two ends. This chain's CDR3 is CASSFWVRVGEASYNEQFF. The CDR3 DNA follows: TGTGCCAGCAGTTTTTGGGTAAGAGTCGGTGAGGCCTCCTACAATGAGCAGTTCTTC.

This clonotype has only a few counts. The junction shows a germline mismatch at one end, possibly a read error. The V and J genes are TRBV3-1 and TRBJ2-1, with 7 bases that match TRBD2. The length of the CDR3 is 13 residues. Germline assignment: CDR1 LGHDT and CDR2 YNNKEL (reference sequence). The CDR3, as DNA: TGTGCCAGCAGCCCTAGCGGCTACAATGAGCAGGTCTTC. Amino acids: CASSPSGYNEQVF.

This clonotype was seen more than once but under ten times. CDR3 region: CASSPPSSGSAWEQFF. The DNA for the CDR3 is TGTGCCAGCAGCCCGCCCTCTAGCGGGAGTGCTTGGGAGCAGTTCTTC. This chain joins TRBV7-9 and TRBJ2-1, with 10 bases identical to TRBD2. Trimming at V came to 5 bases and at J to 10 bases, leaving 14 bases not matched to a gene. Germline values: CDR1 SEHNR, CDR2 FQNEAQ (reference sequence). This CDR3 contains 16 residues.